These 21 T cell receptor beta chains came from one sample sequenced in a study of regulatory dendritic cells for organ transplantation (dated by TCRdb to between 2016 and 2019). The library was generated by the immunoSEQ multiplex PCR assay. The source is immuneACCESS, and TCRdb retained only in-frame sequences with V and J called. Part of the clones is not carried over; for the studies checked, unresolved V genes explain less than half of this, and the remainder is unexplained. Here the sample has 35,000 to 40,000 clones; just over 90% occur a single time. The ten largest clones add up to around 0.12% of the sample. The sample taken for sequencing was naive CD8+ T cells from blood. The sample's cell subset or site label, decoded: CD45RA+ naive T cells. The source is a human donor in good health.

This CDR3 reads CASGGRVAGVSGYEQYF. In nucleotides, the CDR3 is TGCGCCAGCGGAGGGCGGGTAGCGGGAGTATCGGGCTACGAGCAGTACTTC. The rearrangement uses TRBV10-2 and TRBJ2-7, with TRBD2 identical over 9 bases. V lost 8 bases and J lost 3; bases outside the gene matches: 17. CDR1 and CDR2 (germline): WSHSY, SAAADI. This CDR3 has 17 residues.

V usage is TRBV9 and J usage is TRBJ2-7; 13 bases fit TRBD2. Germline loops: CDR1 SGDLS, CDR2 YYNGEE. The CDR3 extends over 16 amino acids. Trimming cost V 0 bases and J 7 bases; bases outside gene matches: 7. The chain's CDR3 is CASSVGTGTSGEEQYF. The CDR3 DNA reads as TGTGCCAGCAGCGTAGGTACCGGGACTAGCGGGGAGGAGCAGTACTTC.

V is TRBV6-1 and J is TRBJ1-3; D ambiguous. CDR3 length: 17 residues. V lost 4 bases to trimming and J lost 0 bases, with 16 bases between them. Looked up from germline, CDR1 is MNHNS and CDR2 is SASEGT. The CDR3 loop is CASSGARRGSSGNTIYF. CDR3 in DNA: TGTGCCAGCAGTGGCGCCCGGCGGGGTAGCTCTGGAAACACCATATATTTT.

The genes are TRBV20-1 and TRBJ1-2; D is uncertain. CDR3 length: 9 amino acids. Germline CDR1 reads DFQATT; CDR2 reads SNEGSKA (reference sequence). The germline V and J ends were trimmed by 6 bases and 5 bases, with 4 bases remaining between them. The CDR3 loop is CSAKYGYTF. The CDR3 DNA sequence: TGCAGTGCCAAGTATGGCTACACCTTC.

This sequence joins TRBV4-2 and TRBJ2-7; 9 bases align to TRBD1. Germline lookup yields CDR1 LGHNA and CDR2 YNFKEQ. The V and J ends lost 4 bases and 2 bases, in that order; junction bases with no gene match: 3. The CDR3 consists of 14 residues. CDR3 amino acids: CASSPDRGPYEQYF. CDR3 DNA sequence: TGTGCCAGCAGCCCGGACAGGGGTCCCTACGAGCAGTACTTC.

This sequence joins TRBV11-2 and TRBJ2-1; the match to TRBD2 covers 7 bases. Germline values: CDR1 SGHAT, CDR2 FQNNGV. V shed 2 bases, J shed 12 bases, and the junction held 7 bases outside the gene matches. The CDR3 runs 13 residues. DNA for the CDR3: TGTGCCAGCAGCTTACTGACTAGCAGGTGGCAGTTCTTC. Translating gives CASSLLTSRWQFF.

V is TRBV9 and J is TRBJ1-1, with D perhaps TRBD1 (5 bases). With 0 bases removed from V and 7 bases from J, the gap between germline ends came to 16 bases. This CDR3 is built from 15 residues. Germline loops: CDR1 SGDLS, CDR2 YYNGEE. The CDR3 protein is CASSVARDRRVEAFF. For the CDR3, the DNA is TGTGCCAGCAGCGTAGCCAGGGACCGCAGGGTTGAAGCTTTCTTT.

This chain links TRBV28 with TRBJ1-2; 8 bases line up with TRBD1. In germline, CDR1 is MDHEN, CDR2 SYDVKM. The trim removed 3 bases at V and 6 bases at J, leaving 6 bases unmatched. The CDR3 covers 14 residues. This CDR3 is CASSFQGAENGYTF. The CDR3 region has the DNA TGTGCCAGCAGTTTCCAGGGGGCGGAAAATGGCTACACCTTC.

This rearrangement joins TRBV2 to TRBJ2-7; D not resolved. V was clipped by 8 bases and J by 1 base, with 9 bases between them. Germline loops: CDR1 SNHLY, CDR2 FYNNEI. This CDR3 spans 12 amino acids. This chain's CDR3 is CASRFKSYEQYF. The CDR3 DNA reads TGTGCCAGCCGATTTAAGTCCTACGAGCAGTACTTC.

The chain recombines TRBV7-2 with TRBJ2-5; D is perhaps TRBD2 (5 bases). Germline CDR1 is SGHTA and CDR2 is FQGNSA. The CDR3 is 14 amino acids. The germline V and J ends were trimmed by 7 bases and 3 bases, with 15 bases remaining between them. In nucleotides, the CDR3 is TGTGCCAGCAACCACGGGGTGGGAGAAGAGACCCAGTACTTC. It specifies CASNHGVGEETQYF.

Comments on this clone: Here the CDR3 omits its conserved ending phenylalanine or tryptophan, so a read error is the likely source. Because the CDR3's place on the DNA is in doubt, the DNA is left out and the CDR3 is given as listed by TCRdb. J is TRBJ2-7 and V is TRBV12-1; the D call in the table, TRBD2, was not verified against the DNA. TRBV12-1 is recorded as a pseudogene. Termini included, the CDR3 measures 10 amino acids. CDR3 protein: CASSFVTFPL.

The chain combines TRBV18 with TRBJ2-5; 8 bases are a match to TRBD1. The CDR3 length is 16 residues. Trimming cost V 5 bases and J 4 bases; bases outside gene matches: 12. Looked up from germline, CDR1 is KGHSH and CDR2 is LQKENI. CDR3 sequence: CASSSFTDRAGETQYF. The CDR3 bases are TGTGCCAGCTCATCATTTACGGACAGGGCGGGAGAGACCCAGTACTTC.

V usage is TRBV4-1 and J usage is TRBJ2-7, with TRBD2 matching over 9 bases. V was clipped by 2 bases and J by 0 bases; unmatched bases: 2. The CDR3 consists of 15 residues. In germline, CDR1 is MGHRA, CDR2 YSYEKL. CDR3 coding DNA: TGCGCCAGCAGCCAACTTAGCGGGAGCTCCTACGAGCAGTACTTC. Translated, it gives CASSQLSGSSYEQYF.

This chain uses TRBV9 with TRBJ1-1; D is undetermined. This CDR3 region has 14 residues. Germline loops: CDR1 SGDLS, CDR2 YYNGEE. V dropped 0 bases and J dropped 3 bases, with 9 bases sitting between them. The CDR3 DNA is TGTGCCAGCAGCGTAGGACACCCGGACACTGAAGCTTTCTTT. This sequence encodes CASSVGHPDTEAFF.

V usage is TRBV5-1 and J usage is TRBJ2-7, with D possibly TRBD2 on 5 matching bases. This CDR3 contains 14 residues. The V gene lost 0 bases and the J gene lost 4 bases, with 11 bases spanning the gap. From germline, CDR1 is SGHRS and CDR2 YFSETQ. The CDR3 reads CASSLDNSVYEQYF. The DNA for the CDR3 is TGCGCCAGCAGCTTGGACAATAGCGTTTACGAGCAGTACTTC.

The chain links TRBV30 to TRBJ2-1; the match to TRBD1 covers 11 bases. This CDR3 region has 15 residues. V lost 5 bases to trimming and J lost 10 bases; unmatched junction nucleotides: 13. Germline CDR1 is GTSNPN and CDR2 is SVGIG (reference sequence). The CDR3 nucleotides are TGTGCCTGGGTTGACGGGACAGGGGGGAGGAGAGAGCAGTTCTTC. Translating gives CAWVDGTGGRREQFF. Filled out from reference TRBV30 and TRBJ2-1, the complete variable domain reads SQTIHQWPATLVQPVGSPLSLECTVEGTSNPNLYWYRQAAGRGLQLLFYSVGIGQISSEVPQNLSASRPQDRQFILSSKKLLLSDSGFYLCAWVDGTGGRREQFFGPGTRLTVL.

This chain uses TRBV6-5 with TRBJ2-7; a possible D gene is TRBD1 (6 bases). The CDR3 is 15 amino acids. V lost 4 bases and J 2 bases, leaving 15 bases between the germline ends. CDR1 is MNHEY and CDR2 is SVGAGI in the germline V gene. DNA for the CDR3: TGTGCCAGCAGTTCCCGGCACAGGGATGCCTACGAGCAGTACTTC. Translating gives CASSSRHRDAYEQYF.

This clone was observed a few times. The CDR3 is CASSLAQGREEGNQPQHF. CDR3 bases: TGCGCCAGCAGCCTTGCCCAGGGGCGCGAGGAGGGCAATCAGCCCCAGCATTTT. The rearrangement links TRBV4-1 to TRBJ1-5; D is perhaps TRBD1 (6 bases). Trimming pared 4 bases from V and 2 bases from J, leaving 21 bases between. There are 18 residues in the CDR3. Looked up from germline, CDR1 is MGHRA and CDR2 is YSYEKL.

This CDR3 reads CASRRPNTGELFF. The CDR3 DNA reads as TGTGCCAGCAGGCGACCCAACACCGGGGAGCTGTTTTTT. The rearrangement links TRBV6-5 to TRBJ2-2; D not resolved. The CDR3 length is 13 residues. Germline CDR1 reads MNHEY; CDR2 reads SVGAGI. With 6 bases removed from V and 2 bases from J, the gap between germline ends came to 7 bases.

As DNA, the CDR3 is TGTGCCAGCAGCCCTTTTCTCCAGGCCCCTGAAGCTTTCTTT. Translation: CASSPFLQAPEAFF. V usage is TRBV7-2 and J usage is TRBJ1-1, with no clear D. This CDR3 is built from 14 residues. CDR1 is SGHTA and CDR2 is FQGNSA in the germline V gene. V was shortened by 5 bases and J by 6 bases, with 16 bases between the two germline ends.

The chain combines TRBV27 with TRBJ2-7; 8 bases are shared with TRBD1. The CDR3 loop spans 16 amino acids. The V segment lost 3 bases and the J segment 1 base; nucleotides outside the gene matches: 8. CDR1 is MNHEY, CDR2 SMNVEV, per germline (reference sequence). In nucleotides, the CDR3 is TGTGCCAGCAGTTTTTTTTCCGGACAGGGTTCCTACGAGCAGTACTTC. Protein: CASSFFSGQGSYEQYF.